Each of the 13 T cell receptor beta chains below was sequenced from the same sample in a study of blood T cells in healthy people across ages. Primers used in a second PCR of roughly 7 to 11 cycles were a sample-barcoded 5' primer and a J-beta primer mix. TCRdb redid the calling of the 5' RACE reads with MiXCR, one entry per CDR3 protein. The sample contains 1.5 million to 1.9 million distinct CDR3 sequences, about 42% of which appear only once. Sequencing was performed on blood. The source of these receptors is a woman aged 18-30 years in good health.

V usage is TRBV20-1 and J usage is TRBJ2-1; D unresolved. The germline CDR1 and CDR2 sequences are DFQATT and SNEGSKA (reference sequence). Trimming took off 0 bases at V and 2 bases at J, with 14 bases between the two ends. This CDR3 is built from 16 residues. CDR3 region: CSARDRFSEAYNEQFF. The CDR3 DNA reads TGCAGTGCTAGAGATCGGTTTTCGGAAGCCTACAATGAGCAGTTCTTC.

The chain uses TRBV2 and TRBJ2-7; 8 positions agree with TRBD2. Germline V gene data show CDR1 as SNHLY and CDR2 as FYNNEI. CDR3 length: 15 amino acids. The ends lost 3 bases at V and 7 bases at J; junction bases unmatched: 11. Written as DNA, the CDR3 is TGTGCCAGCAGTGAGAACGGGGGGGCCTACAATGAGCAGTACTTC. This gives the protein CASSENGGAYNEQYF.

This chain joins TRBV13 and TRBJ1-3; no reliable D call. Germline CDR1 PRHDT, CDR2 FYEKMQ (reference sequence). With 5 bases removed from V and 7 bases from J, the gap between germline ends came to 18 bases. The CDR3 has 15 residues. The CDR3 nucleotides are TGTGCCAGCAGCCGAGGTAGTAGGGTCCGGAACACCATATATTTT. This codes for CASSRGSRVRNTIYF. The entire variable domain, with the rest obtained from reference TRBV13 and TRBJ1-3, is as follows: AAGVIQSPRHLIKEKRETATLKCYPIPRHDTVYWYQQGPGQDPQFLISFYEKMQSDKGSIPDRFSAQQFSDYHSELNMSSLELGDSALYFCASSRGSRVRNTIYFGEGSWLTVV.

This clonotype appeared once. Sequence at one end of the junction differs from germline and may be a read error. The chain recombines TRBV27 with TRBJ2-3; the match to TRBD1 covers 7 bases. CDR3 length equals 15 residues. Germline V CDR1 and CDR2: MNHEY, SMNVEV (reference sequence). The CDR3 region is CASSTPRQGADTQYF. The CDR3 DNA reads as TGTGCCAGCAGTACTCCCCGACAGGGTGCAGATACTCAGTATTTT.

The chain employs TRBV30 and TRBJ1-2; tentatively, D is TRBD1 (6 bases). With 4 bases removed from V and 8 bases from J, the gap between germline ends came to 11 bases. The CDR3 has 11 amino acids. Germline CDR1 GTSNPN, CDR2 SVGIG (reference sequence). The CDR3 nucleotides are TGTGCCTGGAACAAGGGGGGAGGCTACACCTTC. Amino acids: CAWNKGGGYTF. The full variable domain, with the rest looked up from reference TRBV30 and TRBJ1-2, is SQTIHQWPATLVQPVGSPLSLECTVEGTSNPNLYWYRQAAGRGLQLLFYSVGIGQISSEVPQNLSASRPQDRQFILSSKKLLLSDSGFYLCAWNKGGGYTFGSGTRLTVV.

This clonotype was seen only a few times. The V and J genes are TRBV28 and TRBJ2-7; D perhaps matches TRBD1 (6 bases). The length of the CDR3 is 15 residues. Germline V gene data show CDR1 as MDHEN and CDR2 as SYDVKM. V gave up 5 bases and J gave up 0 bases, with 14 bases separating them. CDR3 nucleotide sequence: TGTGCCAGCAGTCCACAACAGGGTAGCTCCTACGAGCAGTACTTC. Translation gives CASSPQQGSSYEQYF.

V and J are TRBV7-6 and TRBJ1-5; tentative D call: TRBD1 (5 bases). This CDR3 contains 15 residues. The germline V gene has CDR1 SGHVS and CDR2 FNYEAQ. The V end was cut by 5 bases, the J end by 2 bases, with 13 bases between. CDR3 bases: TGTGCCAGCAGCGGTGGGGCGCCGGGCAATCAGCCCCAGCATTTT. Its protein is CASSGGAPGNQPQHF. The variable domain in full, completed from reference TRBV7-6 and TRBJ1-5, reads GAGVSQSPRYKVTKRGQDVALRCDPISGHVSLYWYRQALGQGPEFLTYFNYEAQQDKSGLPNDRFSAERPEGSISTLTIQRTEQRDSAMYRCASSGGAPGNQPQHFGDGTRLSIL.

This clonotype was seen a handful of times. A much bigger clone sits one base away, suggesting this may be a read error. The chain employs TRBV12-3 or TRBV12-4 and TRBJ2-5; D uncertain. CDR3 length: 14 amino acids. CDR3 sequence (DNA): TGTGGCAGCAGTTTCACTATGTACCAAGAGACCCAGTACTTC. Translating gives CGSSFTMYQETQYF.

This clonotype was observed a few times. The chain joins TRBV20-1 to TRBJ2-1, with D possibly being TRBD2 (5 bases). Germline-derived CDR1 and CDR2 are DFQATT and SNEGSKA (reference sequence). Trimming pared 1 base from V and 0 bases from J, leaving 10 bases between. CDR3 length equals 15 residues. DNA of the CDR3: TGCAGTGCTAGAGGACTAACAAGCTCCTACAATGAGCAGTTCTTC. Protein: CSARGLTSSYNEQFF.

The chain employs TRBV12-3 or TRBV12-4 and TRBJ2-5; the D call may be TRBD1 or TRBD2 (6 bases each). This CDR3 is 14 amino acids long. V lost 4 bases and J 6 bases, leaving 15 bases between the germline ends. CDR3 nucleotide sequence: TGTGCCAGCAGTTCACAGGGACTCCTTAAGACCCAGTACTTC. This encodes CASSSQGLLKTQYF.

This clonotype was seen a few times. V gene TRBV7-9 combines with J gene TRBJ1-1; D may be TRBD1 (5 bases). The germline V gene has CDR1 SEHNR and CDR2 FQNEAQ (reference sequence). The V and J ends lost 4 bases and 2 bases respectively, with 14 bases between them. The CDR3 loop spans 15 amino acids. CDR3 DNA: TGTGCCAGCAGCTCCTCGGGACTGATTAACACTGAAGCTTTCTTT. This translates into CASSSSGLINTEAFF.

The V and J genes are TRBV4-3 and TRBJ2-7, with D possibly matching TRBD1 (6 bases). CDR1 LGHNA and CDR2 YSLEER come from the germline V gene. The CDR3 totals 20 residues. The V end was cut by 0 bases, the J end by 3 bases, with 27 bases between. CDR3 loop: CASSQEYRGFGQGRLYEQYF. The CDR3 nucleotides read TGCGCCAGCAGCCAAGAATACCGCGGTTTCGGGCAGGGGCGGCTCTACGAGCAGTACTTC.

This clonotype has just a few counts. The gene calls are TRBV18 and TRBJ2-7; either TRBD1 or TRBD2 may supply D (5 bases each). Between the trimmed V and J ends, which lost 0 bases and 1 base, there was a span of 10 bases. The CDR3 spans 15 residues. CDR1 is KGHSH, CDR2 LQKENI, per germline. This chain's CDR3 is CASSPPGAGSYEQYF. The CDR3 DNA follows: TGTGCCAGCTCACCACCCGGGGCTGGTTCCTACGAGCAGTACTTC.